The 27 T cell receptor beta chains below all came from one sample that was sequenced in a study of early T cells in non-severe SARS-CoV-2 infection. Each CDR3 protein gets one entry after TCRdb re-called the 5' RACE reads with MiXCR. This table holds 80,000 or so distinct CDR3 sequences, about an eighth found once. What was sequenced was whole blood. Receptors originate from an adult who was a healthcare worker with PCR-confirmed SARS-CoV-2 infection or an uninfected control (not recorded which).

This clonotype was seen a few times. The rearrangement uses TRBV7-9 and TRBJ2-1, with D unclear. V gave up 5 bases and J gave up 0 bases, with 8 bases separating them. The CDR3 extends over 14 amino acids. Germline V gives CDR1 SEHNR, CDR2 FQNEAQ (reference sequence). The CDR3 bases are TGTGCCAGCAGCCCCCGGAGCTCCTACAATGAGCAGTTCTTC. Translating gives CASSPRSSYNEQFF.

This clonotype was seen many times. The chain employs TRBV5-1 and TRBJ2-1, with D possibly being TRBD1 (5 bases). This CDR3 is built from 13 residues. The germline gives CDR1 SGHRS, CDR2 YFSETQ. V was shortened by 3 bases and J by 4 bases, with 8 bases between the two germline ends. The CDR3 sequence: CASSSTGYNEQFF. In nucleotides, the CDR3 is TGCGCCAGCAGCTCAACAGGATACAATGAGCAGTTCTTC.

This clonotype was observed a few times. The chain combines TRBV18 with TRBJ1-6, with D maybe TRBD1 (5 bases). The V and J ends lost 1 base and 4 bases respectively, with 8 bases between them. The germline V gene encodes CDR1 KGHSH and CDR2 LQKENI. This CDR3 is 15 amino acids long. The CDR3 sequence is CASSPLQGYNSPLHF. The CDR3 DNA is TGTGCCAGCTCACCACTGCAGGGTTATAATTCACCCCTCCACTTT.

There are many counts of this clonotype. The gene calls are TRBV5-6 and TRBJ1-6, with D perhaps matching TRBD1 (5 bases). V lost 4 bases and J 1 base, leaving 9 bases between the germline ends. Germline CDR1 is SGHDT and CDR2 is YYEEEE. The CDR3 has 15 residues. CDR3 amino acids: CASSPRGSYNSPLHF. The CDR3 nucleotides read TGTGCCAGCAGCCCAAGGGGTTCCTATAATTCACCCCTCCACTTT.

The chain employs TRBV28 and TRBJ2-7, with D possibly matching TRBD1 (6 bases). The CDR3 sequence is 15 residues long. Trimming shortened V by 5 bases and J by 5 bases, and 19 bases separated the two germline ends. CDR1 MDHEN and CDR2 SYDVKM come from the germline V gene. The CDR3 coding sequence is TGTGCCAGCAGTCCCCGAATACAGGGCGTCCACGAGCAGTACTTC. Translated, it gives CASSPRIQGVHEQYF.

This clonotype turned up a few times. For the CDR3, the DNA is TGTGCCAGCAGTTTGGGACTAGCGGGAGCCGAAAAGCAAGAGACCCAGTACTTC. Protein product: CASSLGLAGAEKQETQYF. V is TRBV28 and J is TRBJ2-5; 14 nucleotides agree with TRBD2. Looked up from germline, CDR1 is MDHEN and CDR2 is SYDVKM. The CDR3 totals 18 residues. Unmatched junction bases numbered 8, after V lost 3 bases and J lost 2 bases. Combining the CDR3 with reference TRBV28 and TRBJ2-5 gives the whole variable domain DVKVTQSSRYLVKRTGEKVFLECVQDMDHENMFWYRQDPGLGLRLIYFSYDVKMKEKGDIPEGYSVSREKKERFSLILESASTNQTSMYLCASSLGLAGAEKQETQYFGPGTRLLVL.

This clonotype occurred a few times. DNA of the CDR3: TGTGCCAGCAGCTTAATTGGAGACACAGATACGCAGTATTTT. This codes for CASSLIGDTDTQYF. The chain links TRBV7-3 to TRBJ2-3; D is unclear. Germline V gene sequence: CDR1 SGHTA, CDR2 FQGTGA. Deletions cut 1 base from V and 2 bases from J, with 7 bases between. There are 14 residues in the CDR3.

This clonotype has a handful of counts. CDR3 residues: CATSDLGVNEQFF. The CDR3 DNA reads TGTGCCACCAGTGACCTGGGGGTGAATGAGCAGTTCTTC. The V gene is TRBV24-1, the J gene TRBJ2-1; the D call may be TRBD1 or TRBD2 (5 bases each). Trimming took off 4 bases at V and 7 bases at J, with 10 bases between the two ends. Germline CDR1 is KGHDR and CDR2 is SFDVKD. The CDR3 is 13 residues long.

This clonotype was found a few times. The gene calls are TRBV11-2 and TRBJ2-2, with a weak D call TRBD2 (6 bases). Trimming took off 4 bases at V and 3 bases at J, with 12 bases between the two ends. The V gene's germline CDR1 is SGHAT and CDR2 FQNNGV. The CDR3 has 15 amino acids. The CDR3, as DNA: TGTGCCAGCAGCTGGTCCGGAGGGGACACCGGGGAGCTGTTTTTT. The encoded protein is CASSWSGGDTGELFF.

This clonotype occurred many times. The chain is built from TRBV4-1 and TRBJ2-1; D is unclear. The CDR3 is 15 residues long. V was clipped by 1 base and J by 1 base, with 8 bases between them. Per the germline V gene, CDR1 is MGHRA and CDR2 is YSYEKL. The CDR3 loop reads CASSQATGSYNEQFF. The CDR3 bases are TGCGCCAGCAGCCAAGCCACTGGTTCCTACAATGAGCAGTTCTTC.

This clonotype was seen a handful of times. The gene calls are TRBV25-1 and TRBJ2-7; 8 nucleotides match TRBD2. After removal of 1 base from V and 0 bases from J, the junction contained 8 bases not matched to a gene. The CDR3 consists of 17 residues. Per germline, CDR1 MGHDK and CDR2 SYGVNS. DNA of the CDR3: TGTGCCAGCAGTGAATTAGGAAGCGGGAGTCCCTCCTACGAGCAGTACTTC. This translates into CASSELGSGSPSYEQYF.

The chain couples TRBV6-1 to TRBJ1-2; TRBD1 matches at 8 bases. Trimming removed 6 bases from V and 5 bases from J; junction bases left unmatched: 14. The germline V gene has CDR1 MNHNS and CDR2 SASEGT. The CDR3 contains 16 residues. This chain's CDR3 is CASRGQGVSFSYGYTF. The CDR3 DNA follows: TGTGCCAGCAGAGGACAGGGTGTTTCATTTTCTTATGGCTACACCTTC.

As to this clonotype: This may be a read error: a much more frequent sequence differs by one nucleotide. The gene calls are TRBV5-1 and TRBJ2-7, with D perhaps TRBD2 (6 bases). This CDR3 comprises 16 residues. CDR1 and CDR2 (germline): SGHRS, YFSETQ. DNA of the CDR3: TGCGCCAGCAGCGAGATGGGGGGTCCGAGCTCCAACGAGCAGTACTTC. This sequence encodes CASSEMGGPSSNEQYF. The full variable domain, in which reference TRBV5-1 and TRBJ2-7 provide the parts outside the CDR3, is KAGVTQTPRYLIKTRGQQVTLSCSPISGHRSVSWYQQTPGQGLQFLFEYFSETQRNKGNFPGRFSGRQFSNSRSEMNVSTLELGDSALYLCASSEMGGPSSNEQYFGPGTRLTVT.

This clonotype was detected only a few times. The chain recombines TRBV2 with TRBJ2-3; 10 bases agree with TRBD2. The CDR3 extends over 15 amino acids. Germline assignment: CDR1 SNHLY and CDR2 FYNNEI. The V segment lost 0 bases and the J segment 3 bases; nucleotides outside the gene matches: 0. The DNA for the CDR3 is TGTGCCAGCAGTGAAGCTAGCGGGAGGACAGATACGCAGTATTTT. It translates to CASSEASGRTDTQYF.

The chain couples TRBV28 to TRBJ2-7, with 7 bases lining up with TRBD2. The CDR3 is 12 amino acids. CDR1 is MDHEN and CDR2 is SYDVKM in the germline V gene. J was trimmed by 3 bases and V by 8 bases; bases with no gene match: 4. Here the CDR3 DNA reads TGTGCCAGCGGCGGCGGGAGCTACGAGCAGTACTTC. Its protein product is CASGGGSYEQYF.

This clonotype has ten or more counts. The gene calls are TRBV18 and TRBJ1-6; no firm D call. Germline CDR1 KGHSH, CDR2 LQKENI. This CDR3 has 13 amino acids. V dropped 3 bases and J dropped 7 bases, with 7 bases sitting between them. The CDR3 bases are TGTGCCAGCTCACCGGCAGACAATTCACCCCTCCACTTT. As protein: CASSPADNSPLHF.

A few counts support this clonotype. At one end, the junction sequence differs from germline, possibly due to a read error. V gene TRBV28 combines with J gene TRBJ2-5; D might be TRBD1 (6 bases). The CDR3 sequence is 11 residues long. Germline values: CDR1 MDHEN, CDR2 SYDVKM. The CDR3 spells CASSKRDTPNF. CDR3 DNA: TGTGCCAGCAGTAAACGGGACACCCCGAACTTC.

This clonotype has a handful of counts. This chain uses TRBV7-2 with TRBJ2-3; 11 nucleotides agree with TRBD2. The junction had 5 bases not matched to a gene; V was cut back by 2 bases and J by 7 bases. Germline lookup yields CDR1 SGHTA and CDR2 FQGNSA. The CDR3 is 15 amino acids. The CDR3 spells CASSLRPSGRHTQYF. The CDR3, as DNA: TGTGCCAGCAGCTTAAGGCCTAGCGGGAGGCATACGCAGTATTTT.

DNA for the CDR3: TGTGCCAGCAGCTTAAGGGGGAGGTACAATGAGCAGTTCTTC. Translation gives CASSLRGRYNEQFF. The chain joins TRBV11-2 to TRBJ2-1; possibly TRBD1 or TRBD2 for D (6 bases each). The CDR3 length is 14 residues. V lost 2 bases, J lost 4 bases, and 9 bases lay in between. In germline, CDR1 is SGHAT, CDR2 FQNNGV.

Only a few counts were recorded for this clonotype. The rearrangement links TRBV24-1 to TRBJ2-5; TRBD2 matches 12 bases. The CDR3 totals 16 residues. V gave up 3 bases and J gave up 1 base; unmatched junction bases: 2. Germline loops: CDR1 KGHDR, CDR2 SFDVKD. The CDR3 loop reads CATSDPLAGGQETQYF. CDR3 nucleotide sequence: TGTGCCACCAGTGATCCACTAGCGGGAGGCCAAGAGACCCAGTACTTC.

Ten or more counts support this clonotype. V and J are TRBV9 and TRBJ2-7, with D unclear. The CDR3 length is 15 residues. Trimming stripped 4 bases from V and 0 bases from J, with 14 bases between. Germline V CDR1 and CDR2: SGDLS, YYNGEE. CDR3 loop: CASSPRPQVSYEQYF. The CDR3 DNA reads as TGTGCCAGCAGCCCCCGCCCCCAGGTCTCCTACGAGCAGTACTTC.

This clonotype came up many times. The V call is TRBV28, the J call TRBJ2-7; D gene uncertain. Between the trimmed V and J ends, which lost 6 bases and 4 bases, there was a span of 7 bases. Germline lookup yields CDR1 MDHEN and CDR2 SYDVKM. This CDR3 contains 11 residues. CDR3 protein: CASSSEYEQYF. The CDR3 DNA follows: TGTGCCAGCAGCTCCGAGTACGAGCAGTACTTC.

This clonotype was observed a few times. The chain links TRBV5-1 to TRBJ2-1; either TRBD1 or TRBD2 may fit D (5 bases each). The germline CDR1 and CDR2 sequences are SGHRS and YFSETQ. V dropped 3 bases and J dropped 5 bases, with 12 bases sitting between them. This CDR3 is built from 14 residues. The CDR3 loop reads CASSSPRGNNEQFF. The CDR3 DNA reads as TGCGCCAGCAGCTCACCACGGGGCAACAATGAGCAGTTCTTC.

This clonotype has just a few counts. The chain uses TRBV11-2 and TRBJ2-7, with TRBD1 identical over 7 bases. With 4 bases clipped from V and 2 bases from J, the junction kept 5 bases outside the gene matches. Germline lookup yields CDR1 SGHAT and CDR2 FQNNGV. There are 14 residues in the CDR3. CDR3 coding DNA: TGTGCCAGCAGCTCCAGGGGGAATGCCTACGAGCAGTACTTC. Protein product: CASSSRGNAYEQYF.

About this clonotype: Sequence at one end of the junction differs from germline and may be a read error. The chain recombines TRBV18 with TRBJ1-2, with no clear D. Looked up from germline, CDR1 is KGHSH and CDR2 is LQKENI. The CDR3 contains 14 residues. The CDR3 loop reads CASSPASTTNFFDF. In nucleotides, the CDR3 is TGTGCCAGCTCACCCGCATCCACCACCAACTTTTTTGACTTC.

In its sample, this clonotype was seen many times. This chain links TRBV20-1 with TRBJ2-7; 8 nucleotides align to TRBD2. The germline CDR1 and CDR2 sequences are DFQATT and SNEGSKA (reference sequence). The CDR3 runs to 14 residues. Unmatched junction bases numbered 5, after V lost 3 bases and J lost 1 base. For the CDR3, the DNA is TGCAGTGCTAGGGACGGGAGGGGTTCCTACGAGCAGTACTTC. This gives the protein CSARDGRGSYEQYF.

This clonotype was found many times. This rearrangement joins TRBV18 to TRBJ2-2; D is tentatively TRBD1 or TRBD2 (7 bases each). Germline values: CDR1 KGHSH, CDR2 LQKENI. V was pared by 1 base and J by 0 bases, with 12 bases between. The CDR3 covers 17 residues. CDR3 residues: CASSPQGAGANTGELFF. DNA of the CDR3: TGTGCCAGCTCACCACAGGGGGCGGGAGCGAACACCGGGGAGCTGTTTTTT.